Listed below are T cell receptor beta chains from one sample, sequenced in a study of blood T cell repertoires in COVID-19. TCRdb's copy holds only in-frame clones and misses some; the assay was immunoSEQ multiplex PCR. Seen here are about 190,000 clones, around 90% observed once, and the top ten hold approximately 4.5%. The source material was peripheral blood. The receptors come from a human donor in a cohort sampled during active COVID-19. CDR3s leave out the opening cysteine and the closing phenylalanine or tryptophan. Each record gives: V gene, clone size, D gene, CDR3 protein. A D gene is named only where the DNA matches it firmly. Not every row has a clone size; where given, it reads once, few, many or a size class.

TRBV7-9	.	TRBD2	ASSFTGGSSYNEQF
TRBV3-1/TRBV3-2	.	TRBD2	ASSPRTLAGGLADTQY
TRBV11-2	.	.	ASSFAYEQY
TRBV6-1	.	.	ASSEAPGDSGNTIY
TRBV29-1	once	.	SVDHGGPNYGYT
TRBV7-2	.	TRBD1	ASSPGDSIDRYT
TRBV18	.	TRBD1	ASSYGQGHNSPLH
TRBV11-2	.	TRBD2	ASSLISSGGTDTQY
TRBV29-1	.	TRBD1	SVRDRVYGYT
TRBV5-5	.	.	ASTKTGGTNEKLF
TRBV6-4	.	TRBD2	ASSGLAPDTQY
TRBV25-1	.	TRBD1	ASSDPGTGGHEQF
TRBV4-1	once	.	ASSQSAVGGSYNEQF
TRBV5-6	.	TRBD2	ASSQFRTSGRTDTQY
TRBV5-1	.	.	ASSFGGGSYEQY
TRBV5-1	once	.	ASSLVSNTEAF
TRBV28	.	TRBD2	ASSPAGLVFPEQY
TRBV7-2	.	TRBD2	ASSFVGTSGTGEQF
TRBV19	.	.	ASSIRYAGAQDTQY
TRBV2	.	TRBD2	ASSLGTSFSEQF
TRBV5-1	.	TRBD1	ASSSGTAQDTQY
TRBV4-2	.	TRBD1	ASSQEQGVNYEQY
TRBV30	once	.	AWSQGLSGNTIY
TRBV6-5	.	TRBD1	ASSYGGTDTGYT
TRBV7-9	.	TRBD2	ASSSLAGVYEQY
TRBV5-6	.	TRBD2	ASSLGLAPSYEQY
TRBV12-3/TRBV12-4	.	TRBD1	ASSSQGAYEQY
TRBV7-2	.	TRBD2	ASSGTSGSYNEQF
TRBV7-2	.	TRBD1	ASSSGGQGARGYT
TRBV5-1	.	.	ASSFPNNEQF
TRBV5-4	.	TRBD1	ASSWSDRASGANVLT
TRBV28	.	.	ASSSRQEQY
TRBV10-3	few	.	AISERGGYYGYT
TRBV9	.	.	ASSPFGRRSEETQY
TRBV6-2/TRBV6-3	once	.	ASSWGGYGYT
TRBV3-1/TRBV3-2	few	TRBD2	ASSQASGPYEQY
TRBV30	.	.	AWSVGGLGWTDTQY
TRBV10-3	.	TRBD1	AIRQGAGTEAF
TRBV4-3	.	.	ASSETWQPDTQY
TRBV6-5	.	.	ASSPHGSDSPLH
TRBV30	.	.	AWRAGGAATNEKLF
TRBV2	.	TRBD1	ASRELDRGEAF
TRBV19	.	.	ASSPLEGGPFEQY
TRBV21-1	.	.	ASSKTLGQQPYEQY
TRBV3-1/TRBV3-2	.	.	ASSQVREETQY
TRBV24-1	few	TRBD1	ATSGRDRGLGTDTQY
TRBV7-2	.	.	ASSLWPEAGELF
TRBV6-5	.	.	ASSMGLGPGNTIY
TRBV9	.	TRBD2	ASSDRSSGRSSYNEQF
TRBV6-5	.	.	ASRTAYEQY
TRBV3-1/TRBV3-2	.	TRBD1	ASSDRGVSYEQY
TRBV2	.	.	ASSSLSGANVLT
TRBV20-1	.	.	SARTGGGYT
TRBV19	few	.	ASRSELANTGELF
TRBV5-1	few	TRBD2	ASSTLAGGSYEQY
TRBV28	.	TRBD2	ASRVLAGFGGYEQY
TRBV20-1	.	TRBD2	SASRSGRYNEQF
TRBV6-5	.	.	ASSRSRDGYT
TRBV5-4	.	.	ASSLDRQNSPLH